This TCR beta chain comes out of a study of T-cell reconstitution after alpha-beta-depleted transplantation in children. Germline CDR1 SGHTA, CDR2 FQGNSA. This CDR3 has 13 amino acids. V shed 8 bases and J shed 5 bases, with 12 bases lying between them. Preparation of the TCRbeta library was carried out with unique molecular identifiers. TCRdb re-derived calls from the PCR reads in MiXCR, one entry per CDR3 protein. The sample has about 340,000 distinct CDR3 sequences; 10% are singletons. Specimen: PBMCs from the stem cell graft donor, collected from the stem cell graft. This TCR was recovered from a human donor who donated a stem cell graft to a child with acute lymphoblastic leukemia. The chain joins TRBV7-2 to TRBJ2-2; D gene ambiguous. The CDR3 reads CASQGPRTGELFF. CDR3 bases: TGTGCCAGCCAAGGTCCGAGGACCGGGGAGCTGTTTTTT.